These T cell receptor beta chains were read from a single sample in a study of CD8+CD57+ T cells in acquired aplastic anemia. TCRdb reprocessed the reads via MiXCR and lists one record per CDR3 protein. Among 150,000 to 200,000 distinct CDR3 sequences, about three fifths were seen once, and the ten largest hold 46%. The specimen sequenced was sorted CD4+, CD8+, or CD8+CD57+ T cells (not recorded which) from PBMCs. All receptors come from a human donor with severe aplastic anemia or a healthy control (not recorded which). Each CDR3 is given with its conserved first and last residue. The D gene is left open where the match is weak. For some rows the clone size is stated as once, few or many, or as a class when expanded; others skip it.

j_gene: TRBJ2-5
d_gene: .
v_gene: TRBV6-1
abundance: .
CDR3nt: TGTGCCAGCAGGGCATTTGGAGGGAGGGAGACCCAGTACTTC
CDR3aa: CASRAFGGRETQYF

j_gene: TRBJ2-1
d_gene: .
v_gene: TRBV11-3
abundance: .
CDR3nt: TGTGCCAGCACCACAGCCGGGGATGAGCAGTTCTTC
CDR3aa: CASTTAGDEQFF

j_gene: TRBJ2-7
d_gene: .
v_gene: TRBV7-3
abundance: .
CDR3nt: TGTGCCAGCAGCCATAGGGGGGGCTTGGACGAGCAGTACTTC
CDR3aa: CASSHRGGLDEQYF

j_gene: TRBJ2-2
d_gene: .
v_gene: TRBV20-1
abundance: .
CDR3nt: TGCAGTGATGACCGGGAAGGGGGCCTGGAGGGTGGCGCCGGGGAGCTGTTTTTT
CDR3aa: CSDDREGGLEGGAGELFF

j_gene: TRBJ1-5
d_gene: .
v_gene: TRBV2
abundance: .
CDR3nt: TGTGCCAGCCGGAGGGTGCGGGAGGCTCAGCCCCAGCATTTT
CDR3aa: CASRRVREAQPQHF

j_gene: TRBJ2-5
d_gene: .
v_gene: TRBV20-1
abundance: .
CDR3nt: TGCAGTGCCGTTTTGACAGAGACCCAGTACTTC
CDR3aa: CSAVLTETQYF

j_gene: TRBJ2-7
d_gene: .
v_gene: TRBV6-5
abundance: many
CDR3nt: TGTGCCAGCAGTTACTGGGCGGACCAGGAGGAGCCCTACGAGCAGTACTTC
CDR3aa: CASSYWADQEEPYEQYF

j_gene: TRBJ2-1
d_gene: .
v_gene: TRBV5-8
abundance: .
CDR3nt: TGTGCCAGCAGCCCGCGACTAAAGGTGGGATACAATGAGCAGTTCTTC
CDR3aa: CASSPRLKVGYNEQFF

j_gene: TRBJ2-5
d_gene: TRBD2
v_gene: TRBV7-2
abundance: .
CDR3nt: TGTGCCAGCAGCTTAGTTGTACTAGCGGGGCAAGAGACCCAGTACTTC
CDR3aa: CASSLVVLAGQETQYF

j_gene: TRBJ1-2
d_gene: .
v_gene: TRBV20-1
abundance: .
CDR3nt: TGCAGTGCTAGGGAACAGGGCGATGGCTACACCTTC
CDR3aa: CSAREQGDGYTF

j_gene: TRBJ1-2
d_gene: TRBD1
v_gene: TRBV12-3/TRBV12-4
abundance: .
CDR3nt: TGTGCCAGCAGCTTGGCCGGGTGGACAGGGAAGGACTATGGCTACACCTTC
CDR3aa: CASSLAGWTGKDYGYTF